This TCR beta chain originates from a study of shared clonotypes between healthy human individuals. Profiled with immunoSEQ multiplex PCR; TCRdb holds only in-frame clones, not every one. The sample contains about a million clones, 65% to 75% of which appear only once. In germline, CDR1 is SGHDT, CDR2 YYEEEE. V was clipped by 10 bases and J by 2 bases, with 15 bases between them. The CDR3 sequence is 13 residues long. The genes are TRBV5-6 and TRBJ1-2, with D possibly TRBD1 on 5 matching bases. The specimen sequenced was memory CD4+ T cells sorted from blood. Subset given: CD45RA-negative fraction. The TCR originated in a man younger than 35 in good health. CDR3 coding DNA: TGTGCCGTAAGAGGAAGGGGCAACTATGGCTACACCTTC. This encodes CAVRGRGNYGYTF.